The rows below give T cell receptor beta chains drawn from one sample of a study of blood T cell repertoires in COVID-19. The data were produced by immunoSEQ multiplex PCR, yet TCRdb's version contains in-frame clones alone and is incomplete. The profile covers about 260,000 clones, with around nine tenths appearing a single time and about 10% taken by the ten largest. The sample taken for sequencing was peripheral blood. The receptors were gathered from a man aged 40-49 years with active or convalescent COVID-19. CDR3s include the opening cysteine and the closing phenylalanine or tryptophan. Fields, in order: clone size, V gene, D gene, J gene, CDR3 DNA, CDR3 protein. A D gene is named only where the DNA matches it firmly. Expanded clones get a size class; other rows say once, few or many, or leave the size out.

clone size: once; V gene: TRBV4-1; D gene: TRBD2; J gene: TRBJ2-4; CDR3 DNA: TGCGCCAGCAGCCGCGGGGGAGCAGGACTAGCCAAAAACATTCAGTACTTC; CDR3 protein: CASSRGGAGLAKNIQYF
clone size: -; V gene: TRBV5-1; D gene: -; J gene: TRBJ1-1; CDR3 DNA: TGCGCCAGCCGACTACAGTTGAACACTGAAGCTTTCTTT; CDR3 protein: CASRLQLNTEAFF
clone size: -; V gene: TRBV27; D gene: -; J gene: TRBJ1-4; CDR3 DNA: TGTGCCAGCAGTAACACAAAGCCTGGACAGAGACGTAATGAAAAACTGTTTTTT; CDR3 protein: CASSNTKPGQRRNEKLFF
clone size: once; V gene: TRBV4-1; D gene: TRBD2; J gene: TRBJ2-1; CDR3 DNA: TGCGCCAGCAGCCAAAGGGGAGCGGGAGTTGACAATGAGCAGTTCTTC; CDR3 protein: CASSQRGAGVDNEQFF
clone size: few; V gene: TRBV6-5; D gene: -; J gene: TRBJ1-2; CDR3 DNA: TGTGCCAGCAGAAAGCCATTTGGGGGCGGCGATGGCTACACCTTC; CDR3 protein: CASRKPFGGGDGYTF
clone size: -; V gene: TRBV27; D gene: -; J gene: TRBJ2-5; CDR3 DNA: TGTGCCAGCAGTTTTACATTTTGGCAGCAAGAGACCCAGTACTTC; CDR3 protein: CASSFTFWQQETQYF
clone size: few; V gene: TRBV10-3; D gene: TRBD1; J gene: TRBJ2-7; CDR3 DNA: TGTGCCATCTCCCGACAGGGGTCGGCCTACGAGCAGTACTTC; CDR3 protein: CAISRQGSAYEQYF
clone size: -; V gene: TRBV6-5; D gene: TRBD2; J gene: TRBJ2-3; CDR3 DNA: TGTGCCAGCAGCGGACTAGCATTCAGCACAGATACGCAGTATTTT; CDR3 protein: CASSGLAFSTDTQYF
clone size: -; V gene: TRBV29-1; D gene: -; J gene: TRBJ2-4; CDR3 DNA: TGCAGCGTTGAGGGAGACACCCAAAACATTCAGTACTTC; CDR3 protein: CSVEGDTQNIQYF
clone size: -; V gene: TRBV12-3/TRBV12-4; D gene: -; J gene: TRBJ2-2; CDR3 DNA: TGTGCCAGCACCTCGGGGAACACCGGGGAGCTGTTTTTT; CDR3 protein: CASTSGNTGELFF
clone size: -; V gene: TRBV6-5; D gene: TRBD2; J gene: TRBJ2-5; CDR3 DNA: TGTGCCAGCAGTCCCCTAGCGGGGAGCCAAGAGACCCAGTACTTC; CDR3 protein: CASSPLAGSQETQYF
clone size: few; V gene: TRBV27; D gene: -; J gene: TRBJ1-2; CDR3 DNA: TGTGCCAGCGGGCAGGGCCCATATGGCTACACCTTC; CDR3 protein: CASGQGPYGYTF
clone size: -; V gene: TRBV5-1; D gene: -; J gene: TRBJ2-5; CDR3 DNA: TGCGCCAGCAGTGAACAACAAGAGACCCAGTACTTC; CDR3 protein: CASSEQQETQYF
clone size: -; V gene: TRBV24-1; D gene: TRBD1; J gene: TRBJ2-7; CDR3 DNA: TGTGCCACCAGTGATCCCAGGACAGGGCTGTACGAGCAGTACTTC; CDR3 protein: CATSDPRTGLYEQYF
clone size: -; V gene: TRBV9; D gene: TRBD1; J gene: TRBJ1-5; CDR3 DNA: TGTGCCAGCAGCGAGGGGGGACAGGGGGACAATCAGCCCCAGCATTTT; CDR3 protein: CASSEGGQGDNQPQHF
clone size: -; V gene: TRBV5-1; D gene: TRBD1; J gene: TRBJ2-1; CDR3 DNA: TGCGCCAGCAGACCTCCGGGACAGGGGTTGCGGGAGCAGTTCTTC; CDR3 protein: CASRPPGQGLREQFF
clone size: -; V gene: TRBV11-2; D gene: -; J gene: TRBJ1-3; CDR3 DNA: TGTGCCAGCAGCACTATACAGGGTTTTAACACCATATATTTT; CDR3 protein: CASSTIQGFNTIYF
clone size: -; V gene: TRBV30; D gene: -; J gene: TRBJ2-7; CDR3 DNA: TGTGGGGCAGGGGGGATCCACGAGCAGTACTTC; CDR3 protein: CGAGGIHEQYF
clone size: -; V gene: TRBV29-1; D gene: -; J gene: TRBJ1-4; CDR3 DNA: TGCAGCGGGTTTGCGGAAAAACTGTTTTTT; CDR3 protein: CSGFAEKLFF
clone size: -; V gene: TRBV27; D gene: TRBD2; J gene: TRBJ2-2; CDR3 DNA: TGTGCCAGCAAGTTGGATGGCGGGAGGGTCACCGGGGAGCTGTTTTTT; CDR3 protein: CASKLDGGRVTGELFF
clone size: -; V gene: TRBV11-2; D gene: -; J gene: TRBJ2-5; CDR3 DNA: TGTGCCAGCAGCCCAGGGGTTAGACAAGAGACCCAGTACTTC; CDR3 protein: CASSPGVRQETQYF
clone size: once; V gene: TRBV2; D gene: -; J gene: TRBJ1-2; CDR3 DNA: TGTGCCAGCAGTGGGATTAGCGGAGGGGAGGGCGGAGGCTATGGCTACACCTTC; CDR3 protein: CASSGISGGEGGGYGYTF
clone size: -; V gene: TRBV3-1/TRBV3-2; D gene: TRBD2; J gene: TRBJ2-1; CDR3 DNA: TGTGCCACGCGGGAGGGGGGAGGAAACAATGAGCAGTTCTTC; CDR3 protein: CATREGGGNNEQFF
clone size: -; V gene: TRBV11-2; D gene: -; J gene: TRBJ1-5; CDR3 DNA: TGTGCCAGCGCCACAGGGATCAACAATCAGCCCCAGCATTTT; CDR3 protein: CASATGINNQPQHF
clone size: -; V gene: TRBV30; D gene: -; J gene: TRBJ1-1; CDR3 DNA: TGTGCCTGGAGAGGGGTGAACACTGAAGCTTTCTTT; CDR3 protein: CAWRGVNTEAFF
clone size: once; V gene: TRBV3-1/TRBV3-2; D gene: TRBD1; J gene: TRBJ2-2; CDR3 DNA: TGTGCCAGCAGCCCGATCGGAGAGGTCAGGGGGCTGTCCGGGGAGCTGTTTTTT; CDR3 protein: CASSPIGEVRGLSGELFF